The rows below give T cell receptor beta chains drawn from one sample of a study of T-cell reconstitution after alpha-beta-depleted transplantation in children. TCRdb used MiXCR to reprocess the PCR reads, holding one entry per CDR3 protein. The table has about 420,000 distinct CDR3 sequences, 15% to 20% seen once. The source material was PBMCs, mostly from graft donor cells, sampled 360 days after TCRalphabeta/CD19-depleted stem cell transplant. These receptors originate from a boy younger than two who had a stem cell transplant for Wiskott-Aldrich syndrome, so the T cells may come from the graft donor. Both conserved end residues are part of each CDR3. A D gene is named only where the DNA matches it firmly. A clone size is listed for some rows: how often the clone was seen (once, few, many), or a class if it is expanded.

d_call j_call v_call clone_size cdr3_nt cdr3_aa
TRBD1 TRBJ2-7 TRBV6-5 few TGTGCCAGCAGTTATTATTCCGGACAGGGGCCCACCGCCGAGCAGTACTTC CASSYYSGQGPTAEQYF
TRBD1 TRBJ1-4 TRBV2 . TGTGCCAGAAAGGGGGCTCGAGGTGAAAAACTGTTTTTT CARKGARGEKLFF
. TRBJ2-3 TRBV11-2 . TGTGCCAGCAGCAAACTTAGCGTGAGCACAGATACGCAGTATTTT CASSKLSVSTDTQYF
. TRBJ2-2 TRBV20-1 . TGCAGTGCTAGAGGCCTTTTGAACACCGGGGAGCTGTTTTTT CSARGLLNTGELFF
. TRBJ1-1 TRBV7-2 . TGTGCCAGCAGCCAAAAAAGGCCTGAAGCTTTCTTT CASSQKRPEAFF
TRBD2 TRBJ2-3 TRBV3-1 . TGTGCCAGCAGCCAAGCGGGGGGAGTCACAGATACGCAGTATTTT CASSQAGGVTDTQYF
. TRBJ2-2 TRBV12-3/TRBV12-4 few TGTGCCAGCAGTTTAGAAGAAGGGGGACCTCCTCTTGGGCTGTTTTTT CASSLEEGGPPLGLFF
. TRBJ2-2 TRBV2 . TGTGCCAGCAGTGACAGACCCTTTAGGGAGCTGTTTTTT CASSDRPFRELFF
. TRBJ2-7 TRBV7-2 many TGTGCCAGCAGCTTACAGCTGGACGAGCAGTACTTC CASSLQLDEQYF
. TRBJ1-1 TRBV15 . TGTGCCACCAGCAGAGATCGGGCAGGTCCTGAAGCTTTCTTT CATSRDRAGPEAFF
. TRBJ2-2 TRBV19 . TGTGCCAGTAAGAAGCGCGAGGTCACCGGGGAGCTGTTTTTT CASKKREVTGELFF
. TRBJ2-3 TRBV5-1 . TGCGCCAGCAGCTTGGCCGGAGGGGCGGCTAGCACAGATACGCAGTATTTT CASSLAGGAASTDTQYF
. TRBJ2-5 TRBV29-1 . TGCAGCGTGGGAGGGGGCGCGGAGACCCAGTACTTC CSVGGGAETQYF
. TRBJ2-3 TRBV5-1 few TGCGCCAGCAGCTTCCCCCGGTCTAGCACAGATACGCAGTATTTT CASSFPRSSTDTQYF
. TRBJ1-2 TRBV29-1 . TGCAGCGTTCGACAGGCCTATGGCTACACCTTC CSVRQAYGYTF
. TRBJ2-5 TRBV5-6 few TGTGCCAGCAGCTTAACGTGGGGATACCAAGAGACCCAGTACTTC CASSLTWGYQETQYF
. TRBJ2-5 TRBV15 . TGTGCCACCAGTTACCGAATAATTGGGCTGGGGGGCCCGGAGACCCAGTACTTC CATSYRIIGLGGPETQYF
. TRBJ2-2 TRBV5-1 few TGCGCCAGCAGCTTGAACCGGGGTGCGAACACCGGGGAGCTGTTTTTT CASSLNRGANTGELFF
. TRBJ2-2 TRBV5-7 . TGTGCCAGCAGCCACCGAGGGGGTCCCGGGGAGCTGTTTTTT CASSHRGGPGELFF
TRBD2 TRBJ2-1 TRBV29-1 . TGCAGCGCTAGCGGGATAGAAGACAATTTCCATGAGCAGTTCTTC CSASGIEDNFHEQFF
. TRBJ2-2 TRBV20-1 few TGCAGTGCTAGAGTGGCTAAGGGCGGGGAGCTGTTTTTT CSARVAKGGELFF
TRBD2 TRBJ2-5 TRBV6-5 few TGTGCCAGCAGTTACTCGGGGGGGACCGAGACCCAGTACTTC CASSYSGGTETQYF
TRBD2 TRBJ2-5 TRBV20-1 . TGCAGTGCTAGTTGGTCCCCGGGGGGTGAAGAGACCCAGTACTTC CSASWSPGGEETQYF
TRBD2 TRBJ2-2 TRBV7-7 few TGTGCCAGCAGCCGGACTAGCGGGACCACCGGGGAGCTGTTTTTT CASSRTSGTTGELFF
TRBD2 TRBJ2-2 TRBV24-1 . TGTGCCACCAGTGATTCTAGCGGGAGGGCCGTGGAGCTGTTTTTT CATSDSSGRAVELFF